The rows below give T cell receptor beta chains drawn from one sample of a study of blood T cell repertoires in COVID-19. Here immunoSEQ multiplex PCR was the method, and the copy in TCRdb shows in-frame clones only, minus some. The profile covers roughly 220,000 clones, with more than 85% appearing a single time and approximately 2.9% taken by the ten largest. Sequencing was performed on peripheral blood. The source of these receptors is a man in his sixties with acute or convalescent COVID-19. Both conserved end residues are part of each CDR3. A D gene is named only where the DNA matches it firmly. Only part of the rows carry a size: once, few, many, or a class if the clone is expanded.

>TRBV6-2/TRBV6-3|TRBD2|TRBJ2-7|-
TGTGCCAGCAGTTACACCCCTTGGACTAGCGGGCCGGGTGAGCAGTACTTC
CASSYTPWTSGPGEQYF
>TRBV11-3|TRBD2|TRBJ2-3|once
TGTGCCAGCAGCTTAGGAGTCCTAGCGGGGGGTGGGCCAGATACGCAATATTTT
CASSLGVLAGGGPDTQYF
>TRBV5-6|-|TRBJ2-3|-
TGTGCCAGCAGCTTGGGCGGGGAGACAGATACGCAGTATTTT
CASSLGGETDTQYF
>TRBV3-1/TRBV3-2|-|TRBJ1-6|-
TGTGCCAGCAGCCAAAAGACATCCTATAATTCACCCCTCCACTTT
CASSQKTSYNSPLHF
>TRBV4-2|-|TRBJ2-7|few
TGTGCCAGCAGCCAAGAGGTAGGACTATTTGTCTCCTACGAGCAGTACTTC
CASSQEVGLFVSYEQYF
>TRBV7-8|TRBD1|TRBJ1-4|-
TGTGCCAGCAGCTTAGGTGGGACAGACGAAAAACTGTTTTTT
CASSLGGTDEKLFF
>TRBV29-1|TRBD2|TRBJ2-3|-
TGCAGCGTTAGCGGGGGGGCCCGTCAGGTAGATACGCAGTATTTT
CSVSGGARQVDTQYF
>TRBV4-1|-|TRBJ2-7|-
TGCGCCAGCAGCCAAGAGTGGCAGGCTATCTCCTACGAGCAGTACTTC
CASSQEWQAISYEQYF
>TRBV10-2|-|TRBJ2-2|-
TGCGCCAGCAGTGAGCTTGGGCGAGGGGAGCTGTTTTTT
CASSELGRGELFF
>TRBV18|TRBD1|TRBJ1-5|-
TGTGCCAGCTCAGTCTCGGGACAGGGGGCTCAGCCCCAGCATTTT
CASSVSGQGAQPQHF
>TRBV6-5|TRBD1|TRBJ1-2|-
TGTGCCAGCAGGACAGGACAGGCCTCAGGCTATGGCTACACCTTC
CASRTGQASGYGYTF
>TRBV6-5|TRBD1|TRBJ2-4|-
TGTGCCAGCAGCACCAGGACAGGGCACAAAAACATTCAGTACTTC
CASSTRTGHKNIQYF
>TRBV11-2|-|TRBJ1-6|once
TGTGCCAGCAAGGGGAGGGAGAACTATAATTCACCCCTCCACTTT
CASKGRENYNSPLHF
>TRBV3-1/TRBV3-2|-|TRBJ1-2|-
TGTGCCAGCAGCCCCGGCGGGGGATTAGCTAACTATGGCTACACCTTC
CASSPGGGLANYGYTF
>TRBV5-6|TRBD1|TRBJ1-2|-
TGTGCCAGCAGCTTCGGACAGGGAGGGTGGGATGGCTACACCTTC
CASSFGQGGWDGYTF
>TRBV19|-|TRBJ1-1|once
TGTGCCAGTAGGGCCCCCACTGAAGCTTTCTTT
CASRAPTEAFF
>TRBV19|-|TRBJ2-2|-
TGTGCCAGTAAGGATCTACAGGTTCGGGAGCTGTTTTTT
CASKDLQVRELFF
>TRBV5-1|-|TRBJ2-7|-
TGCGCCAGCAGCGACACGACAGGTCTTAACGAGCAGTACTTC
CASSDTTGLNEQYF
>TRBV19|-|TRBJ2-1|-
TGTGCCAGTAGTATAGATGGGGGGATCGGCTCGGGCAATGAGCAGTTCTTC
CASSIDGGIGSGNEQFF
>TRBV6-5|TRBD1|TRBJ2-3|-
TGTGCCAGCAGCCCCAGGGGGCGCGCAGATACGCAGTATTTT
CASSPRGRADTQYF
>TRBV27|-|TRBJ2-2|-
TGTGCCAGCAGTTTATCGCTCCTAGAGAGGTCCGGGGAGCTGTTTTTT
CASSLSLLERSGELFF
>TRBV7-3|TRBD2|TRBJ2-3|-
TGTGCCAGCAGCTTCGGTAGGGCGGGGGGGCGTACAGATACGCAGTATTTT
CASSFGRAGGRTDTQYF
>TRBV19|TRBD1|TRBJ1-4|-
TGTGCCAGTAGCCGAACCTCCGGGACAGGGATTCAAAAACTGTTTTTT
CASSRTSGTGIQKLFF
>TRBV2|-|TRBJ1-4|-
TGTGCCAGCAGTGCGGGACACCGTGCAACTAATGAAAAACTGTTTTTT
CASSAGHRATNEKLFF
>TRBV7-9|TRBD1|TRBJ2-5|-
TGTGCCAGCAGCTTAGGGGACAGGGGTCCACAAGAGACCCAGTACTTC
CASSLGDRGPQETQYF
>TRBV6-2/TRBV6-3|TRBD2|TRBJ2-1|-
TGTGCCAGCAGCCTTAGCGGGGAAACTTACAATGAGCAGTTCTTC
CASSLSGETYNEQFF
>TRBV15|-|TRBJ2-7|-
TGTGCCACCAGCAGAGGTGGCCTAGGGGGCTACGAGCAGTACTTC
CATSRGGLGGYEQYF
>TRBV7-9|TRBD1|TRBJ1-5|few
TGTGCCAGCCGGACAGGAGGCAATCAGCCCCAGCATTTT
CASRTGGNQPQHF
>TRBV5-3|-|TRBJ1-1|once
TGTGCCAGAAGCTTGGATACGGTTTACTTCATGAACACTGAAGCTTTCTTT
CARSLDTVYFMNTEAFF
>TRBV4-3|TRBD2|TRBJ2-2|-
TGCGCCAGCAGCTCACGGACTAGCGGGGGGACCGGGGAGCTGTTTTTT
CASSSRTSGGTGELFF
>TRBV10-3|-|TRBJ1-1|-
TGTGCCATCAGAACAAGGGGGGGCGACACTGAAGCTTTCTTT
CAIRTRGGDTEAFF
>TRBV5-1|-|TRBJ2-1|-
TGCGCCAGCAGCTTGGGTGACTACTTCAATGAGCAGTTCTTC
CASSLGDYFNEQFF
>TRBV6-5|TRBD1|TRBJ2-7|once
TGTGCCAGCAGATCCGGGGACAGGGGATACTACGAGCAGTACTTC
CASRSGDRGYYEQYF
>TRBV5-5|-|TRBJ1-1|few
TGTGCCAGCAGCTTGGGACCGTCGGGGAACACTGAAGCTTTCTTT
CASSLGPSGNTEAFF
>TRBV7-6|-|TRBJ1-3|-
TGTGCCAGCAGCCCATCGGTCGGAAACACCATATATTTT
CASSPSVGNTIYF
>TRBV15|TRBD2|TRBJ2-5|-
TGTGCCACCAGCAGAGGTGGGCGGGGGGGCAAAGAGACCCAGTACTTC
CATSRGGRGGKETQYF
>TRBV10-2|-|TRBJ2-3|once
TGCGCCAGCACCACGAAGGGGGATACGCAGTATTTT
CASTTKGDTQYF
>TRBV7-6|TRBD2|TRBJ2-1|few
TGTGCCAGCAGCCCCTCGGGGCGGGGGACTTACAATGAGCAGTTCTTC
CASSPSGRGTYNEQFF
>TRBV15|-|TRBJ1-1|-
TGTGCCACCAGCAGCCCCCAGGGTGGCACTGAAGCTTTCTTT
CATSSPQGGTEAFF
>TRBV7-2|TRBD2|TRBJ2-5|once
TGTGCCAGCAGCTTAGTTACTAGCGGGGGCTATGTGGCCCAGTACTTC
CASSLVTSGGYVAQYF
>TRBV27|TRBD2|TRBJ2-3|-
TGTGCCAGCAGCCCCGGTTCTAGCGGGGGGGCCGGAGATACGCAGTATTTT
CASSPGSSGGAGDTQYF
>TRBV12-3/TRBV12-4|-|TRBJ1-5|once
TGTGCCAGCAGTTTCCGGGGGTATTCGCCCCAGCATTTT
CASSFRGYSPQHF
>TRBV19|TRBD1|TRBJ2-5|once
TGTGCCAGTAGTAACCGCGGACAGGGTAGGATTCAAGAGACCCAGTACTTC
CASSNRGQGRIQETQYF